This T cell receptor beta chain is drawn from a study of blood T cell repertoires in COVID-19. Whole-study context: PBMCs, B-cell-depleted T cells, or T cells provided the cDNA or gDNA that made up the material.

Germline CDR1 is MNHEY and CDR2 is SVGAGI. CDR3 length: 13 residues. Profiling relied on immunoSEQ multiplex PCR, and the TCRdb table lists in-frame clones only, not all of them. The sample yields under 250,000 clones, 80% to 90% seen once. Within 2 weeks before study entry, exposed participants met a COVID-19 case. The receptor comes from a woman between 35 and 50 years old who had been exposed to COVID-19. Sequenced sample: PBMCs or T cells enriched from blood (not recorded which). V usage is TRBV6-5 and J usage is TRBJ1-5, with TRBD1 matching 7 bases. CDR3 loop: CTVGRGVNQPQHF. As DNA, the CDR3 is TGTACAGTGGGCAGGGGGGTTAATCAGCCCCAGCATTTT.